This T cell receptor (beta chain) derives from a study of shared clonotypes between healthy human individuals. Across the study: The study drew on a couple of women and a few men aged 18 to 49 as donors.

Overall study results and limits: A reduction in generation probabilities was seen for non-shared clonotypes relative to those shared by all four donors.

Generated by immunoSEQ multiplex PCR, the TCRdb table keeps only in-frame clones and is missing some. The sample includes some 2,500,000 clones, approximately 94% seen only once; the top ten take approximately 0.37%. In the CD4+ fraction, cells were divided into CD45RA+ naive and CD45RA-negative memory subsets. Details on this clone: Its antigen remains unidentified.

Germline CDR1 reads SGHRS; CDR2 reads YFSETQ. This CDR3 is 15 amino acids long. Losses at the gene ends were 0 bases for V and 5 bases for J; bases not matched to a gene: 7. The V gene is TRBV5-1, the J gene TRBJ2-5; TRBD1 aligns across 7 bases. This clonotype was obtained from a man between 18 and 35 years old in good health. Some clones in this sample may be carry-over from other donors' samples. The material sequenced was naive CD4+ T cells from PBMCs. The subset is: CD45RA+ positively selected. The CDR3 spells CASSLEGGQWETQYF. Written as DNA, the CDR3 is TGCGCCAGCAGCTTGGAAGGGGGCCAGTGGGAGACCCAGTACTTC.